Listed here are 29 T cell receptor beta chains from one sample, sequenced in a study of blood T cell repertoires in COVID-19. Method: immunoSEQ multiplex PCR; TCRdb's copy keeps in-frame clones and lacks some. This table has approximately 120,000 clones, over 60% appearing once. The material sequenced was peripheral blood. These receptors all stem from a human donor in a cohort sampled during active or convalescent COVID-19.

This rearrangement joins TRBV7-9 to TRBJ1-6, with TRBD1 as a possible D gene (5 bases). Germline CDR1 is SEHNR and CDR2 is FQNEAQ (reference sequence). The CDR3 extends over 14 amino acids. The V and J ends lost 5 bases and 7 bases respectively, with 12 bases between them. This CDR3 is CASSVDTLNSPLHF. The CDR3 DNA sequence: TGTGCCAGCAGCGTGGACACGTTGAATTCACCCCTCCACTTT.

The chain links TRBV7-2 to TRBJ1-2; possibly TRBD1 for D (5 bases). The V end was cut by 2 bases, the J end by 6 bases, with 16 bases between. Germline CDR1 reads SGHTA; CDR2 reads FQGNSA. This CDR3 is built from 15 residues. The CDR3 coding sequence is TGTGCCAGCAGCTTAACGGGGGGGTGGAAGGATGGCTACACCTTC. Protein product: CASSLTGGWKDGYTF.

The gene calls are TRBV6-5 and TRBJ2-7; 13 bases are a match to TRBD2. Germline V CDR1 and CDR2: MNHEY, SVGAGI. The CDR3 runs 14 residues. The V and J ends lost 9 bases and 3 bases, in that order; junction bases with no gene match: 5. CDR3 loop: CASSGTSGNYEQYF. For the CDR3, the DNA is TGTGCCAGTTCCGGGACTAGCGGGAACTACGAGCAGTACTTC.

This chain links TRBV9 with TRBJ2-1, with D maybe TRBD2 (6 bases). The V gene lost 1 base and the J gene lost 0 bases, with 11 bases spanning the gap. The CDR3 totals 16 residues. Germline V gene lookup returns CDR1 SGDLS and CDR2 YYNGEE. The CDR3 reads CASSVLADTSYNEQFF. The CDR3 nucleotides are TGTGCCAGCAGCGTATTAGCGGATACCTCCTACAATGAGCAGTTCTTC.

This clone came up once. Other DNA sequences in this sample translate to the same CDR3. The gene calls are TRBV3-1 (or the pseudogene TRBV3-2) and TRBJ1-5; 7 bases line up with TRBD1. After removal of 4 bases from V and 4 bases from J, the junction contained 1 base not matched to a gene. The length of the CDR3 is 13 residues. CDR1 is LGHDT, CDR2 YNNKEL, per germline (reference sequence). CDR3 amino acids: CASSRQGNQPQHF. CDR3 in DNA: TGTGCCAGCAGCCGACAGGGAAATCAGCCCCAGCATTTT.

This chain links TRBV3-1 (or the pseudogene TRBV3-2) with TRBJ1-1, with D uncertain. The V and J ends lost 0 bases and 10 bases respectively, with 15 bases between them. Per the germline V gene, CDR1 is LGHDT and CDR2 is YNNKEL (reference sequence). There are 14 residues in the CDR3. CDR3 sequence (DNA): TGTGCCAGCAGCCAAGACCCCGGCAGTTGGAGAGCTTTCTTT. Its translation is CASSQDPGSWRAFF.

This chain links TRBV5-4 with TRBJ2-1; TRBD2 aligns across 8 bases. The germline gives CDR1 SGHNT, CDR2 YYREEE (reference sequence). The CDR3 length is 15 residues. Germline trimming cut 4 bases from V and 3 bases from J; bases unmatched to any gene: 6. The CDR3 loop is CASSPGGVYYNEQFF. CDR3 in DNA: TGTGCCAGCAGCCCCGGGGGGGTCTACTACAATGAGCAGTTCTTC.

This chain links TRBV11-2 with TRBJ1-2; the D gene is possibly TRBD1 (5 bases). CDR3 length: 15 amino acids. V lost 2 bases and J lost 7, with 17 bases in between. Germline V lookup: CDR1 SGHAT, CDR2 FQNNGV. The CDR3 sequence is CASSLLGSQGGGYTF. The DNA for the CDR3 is TGTGCCAGCAGCTTATTAGGATCGCAGGGAGGTGGCTACACCTTC.

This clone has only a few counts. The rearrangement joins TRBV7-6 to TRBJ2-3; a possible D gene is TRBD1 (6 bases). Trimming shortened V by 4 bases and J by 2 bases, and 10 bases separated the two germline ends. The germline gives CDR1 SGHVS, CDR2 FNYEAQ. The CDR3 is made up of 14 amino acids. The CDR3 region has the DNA TGTGCCAGCAGCTCGAGGGGGAACACAGATACGCAGTATTTT. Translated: CASSSRGNTDTQYF.

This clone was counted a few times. The CDR3, as DNA: TGCGCCAGCAGCCAAGGGCTAGCGACAGGGTATGACGAGCAGTACTTC. Residues: CASSQGLATGYDEQYF. The rearrangement links TRBV4-3 to TRBJ2-7, with D perhaps matching TRBD1 (7 bases). There are 16 residues in the CDR3. Germline V gene data show CDR1 as LGHNA and CDR2 as YSLEER. The germline V and J ends were trimmed by 1 base and 5 bases, with 18 bases remaining between them.

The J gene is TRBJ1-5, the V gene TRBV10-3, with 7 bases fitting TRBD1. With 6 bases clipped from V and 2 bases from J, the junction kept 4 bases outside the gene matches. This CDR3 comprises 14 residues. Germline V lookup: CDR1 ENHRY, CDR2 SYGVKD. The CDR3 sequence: CAISRGQGNQPQHF. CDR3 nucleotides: TGTGCCATCAGCCGAGGACAGGGCAATCAGCCCCAGCATTTT.

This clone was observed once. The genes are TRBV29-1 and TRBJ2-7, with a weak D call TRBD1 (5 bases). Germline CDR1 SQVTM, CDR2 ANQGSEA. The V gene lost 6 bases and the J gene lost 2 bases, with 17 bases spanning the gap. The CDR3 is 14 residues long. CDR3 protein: CSVGLTATTYEQYF. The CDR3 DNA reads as TGCAGCGTCGGATTGACAGCTACGACCTACGAGCAGTACTTC.

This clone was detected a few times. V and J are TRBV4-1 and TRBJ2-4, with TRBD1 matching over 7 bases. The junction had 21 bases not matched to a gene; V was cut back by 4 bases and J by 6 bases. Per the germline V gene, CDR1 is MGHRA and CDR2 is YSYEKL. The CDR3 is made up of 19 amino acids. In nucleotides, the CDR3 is TGCGCCAGCAGCCTCCTCAGGGGGACCACAGGGGAAAGGGGAAACATTCAGTACTTC. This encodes CASSLLRGTTGERGNIQYF.

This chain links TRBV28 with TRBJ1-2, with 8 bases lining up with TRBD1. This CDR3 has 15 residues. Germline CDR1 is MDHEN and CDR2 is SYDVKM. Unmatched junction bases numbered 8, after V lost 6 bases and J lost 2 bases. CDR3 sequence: CASSPGDRQNYGYTF. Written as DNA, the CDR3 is TGTGCCAGCAGCCCAGGGGACAGGCAAAACTATGGCTACACCTTC.

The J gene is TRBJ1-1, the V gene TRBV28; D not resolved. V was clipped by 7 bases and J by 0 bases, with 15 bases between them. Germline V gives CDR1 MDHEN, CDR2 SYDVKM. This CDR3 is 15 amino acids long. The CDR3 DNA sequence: TGTGCCAGCACCGTTGCGGGTACTATGAACACTGAAGCTTTCTTT. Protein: CASTVAGTMNTEAFF.

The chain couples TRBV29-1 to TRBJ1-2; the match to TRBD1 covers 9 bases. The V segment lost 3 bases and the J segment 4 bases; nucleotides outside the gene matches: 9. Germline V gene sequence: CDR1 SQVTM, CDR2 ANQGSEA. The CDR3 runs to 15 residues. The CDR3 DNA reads TGCAGCGTTGAGCTGAGGGACAGGGATGCCTATGGCTACACCTTC. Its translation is CSVELRDRDAYGYTF.

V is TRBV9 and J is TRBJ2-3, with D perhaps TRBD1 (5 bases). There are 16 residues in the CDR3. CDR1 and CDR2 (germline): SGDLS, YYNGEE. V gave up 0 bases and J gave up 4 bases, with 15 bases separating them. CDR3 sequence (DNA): TGTGCCAGCAGCGTAGAGCCTAGTCAGGGCCCAGATACGCAGTATTTT. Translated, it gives CASSVEPSQGPDTQYF.

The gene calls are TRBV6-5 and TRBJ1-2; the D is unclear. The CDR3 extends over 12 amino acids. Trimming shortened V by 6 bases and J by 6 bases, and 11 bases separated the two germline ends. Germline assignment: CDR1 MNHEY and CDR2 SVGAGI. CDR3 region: CASRPRGNGYTF. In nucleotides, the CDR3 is TGTGCCAGCAGACCGCGCGGCAATGGCTACACCTTC.

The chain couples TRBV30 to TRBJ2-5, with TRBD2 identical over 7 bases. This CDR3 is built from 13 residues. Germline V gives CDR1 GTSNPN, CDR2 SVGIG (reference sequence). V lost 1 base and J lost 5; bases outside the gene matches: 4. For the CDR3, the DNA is TGTGCCTGGAGTGGCGGGAGCAGGGAGACCCAGTACTTC. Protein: CAWSGGSRETQYF.

The CDR3, as DNA: TGTGCCCTAGGGGCTAGCGGGAGGGCCTGGGGAGAGACCCAGTACTTC. It is translated as CALGASGRAWGETQYF. V is TRBV30 and J is TRBJ2-5; 12 bases fit TRBD2. The V gene end was trimmed by 8 bases and the J gene end by 4 bases; junction bases not matched to a gene: 14. The germline CDR1 and CDR2 sequences are GTSNPN and SVGIG (reference sequence). The CDR3 spans 16 residues. Full variable domain (rest looked up from reference TRBV30 and TRBJ2-5): SQTIHQWPATLVQPVGSPLSLECTVEGTSNPNLYWYRQAAGRGLQLLFYSVGIGQISSEVPQNLSASRPQDRQFILSSKKLLLSDSGFYLCALGASGRAWGETQYFGPGTRLLVL.

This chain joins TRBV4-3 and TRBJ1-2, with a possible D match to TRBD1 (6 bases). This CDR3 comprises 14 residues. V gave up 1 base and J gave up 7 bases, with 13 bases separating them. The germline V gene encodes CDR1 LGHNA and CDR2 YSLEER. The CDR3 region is CASSQVAGVGGYTF. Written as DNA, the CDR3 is TGCGCCAGCAGCCAAGTTGCAGGGGTGGGTGGCTACACCTTC.

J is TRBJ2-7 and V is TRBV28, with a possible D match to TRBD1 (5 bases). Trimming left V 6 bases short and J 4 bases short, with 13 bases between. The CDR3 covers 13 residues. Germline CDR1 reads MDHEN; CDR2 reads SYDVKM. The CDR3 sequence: CASSPTEKYEQYF. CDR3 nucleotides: TGTGCCAGCAGCCCGACAGAAAAATACGAGCAGTACTTC.

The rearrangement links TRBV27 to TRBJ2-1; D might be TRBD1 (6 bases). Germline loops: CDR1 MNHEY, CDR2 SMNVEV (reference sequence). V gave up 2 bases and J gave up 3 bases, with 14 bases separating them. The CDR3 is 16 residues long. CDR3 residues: CASSLNGQINYNEQFF. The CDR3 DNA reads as TGTGCCAGCAGTTTAAACGGACAGATCAACTACAATGAGCAGTTCTTC.

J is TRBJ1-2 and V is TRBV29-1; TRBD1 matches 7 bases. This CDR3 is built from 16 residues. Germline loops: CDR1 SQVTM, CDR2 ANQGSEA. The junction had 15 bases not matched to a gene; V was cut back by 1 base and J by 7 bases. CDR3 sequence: CSVEGVGTAGQRGYTF. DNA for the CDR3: TGCAGCGTTGAAGGCGTGGGGACAGCCGGGCAACGTGGCTACACCTTC.

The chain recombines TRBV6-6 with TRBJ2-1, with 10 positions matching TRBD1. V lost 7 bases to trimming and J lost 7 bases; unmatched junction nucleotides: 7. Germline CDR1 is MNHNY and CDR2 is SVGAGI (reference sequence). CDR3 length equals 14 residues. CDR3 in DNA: TGTGCCAGCAATGCGGACAGGGGGGTTAATGAGCAGTTCTTC. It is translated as CASNADRGVNEQFF.

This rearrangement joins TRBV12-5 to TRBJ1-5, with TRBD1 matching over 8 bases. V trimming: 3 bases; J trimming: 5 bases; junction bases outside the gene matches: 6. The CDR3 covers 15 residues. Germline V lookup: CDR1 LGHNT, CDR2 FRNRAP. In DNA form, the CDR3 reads TGTGCTAGTGGTTTCATGGACAGGGCGGATCAGCCCCAGCATTTT. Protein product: CASGFMDRADQPQHF. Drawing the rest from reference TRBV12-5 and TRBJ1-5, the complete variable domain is DARVTQTPRHKVTEMGQEVTMRCQPILGHNTVFWYRQTMMQGLELLAYFRNRAPLDDSGMPKDRFSAEMPDATLATLKIQPSEPRDSAVYFCASGFMDRADQPQHFGDGTRLSIL.

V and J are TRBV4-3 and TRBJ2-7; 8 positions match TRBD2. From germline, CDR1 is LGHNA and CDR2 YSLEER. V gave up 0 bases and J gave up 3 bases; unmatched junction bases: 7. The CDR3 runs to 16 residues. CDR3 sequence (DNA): TGCGCCAGCAGCCAAGATCACCGGGGGGGCCGCTACGAGCAGTACTTC. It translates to CASSQDHRGGRYEQYF.

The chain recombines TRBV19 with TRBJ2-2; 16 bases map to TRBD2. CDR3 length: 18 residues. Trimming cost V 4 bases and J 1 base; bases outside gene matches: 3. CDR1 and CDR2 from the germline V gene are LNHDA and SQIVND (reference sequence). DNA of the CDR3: TGTGCCAGTAGTAGGGGACTAGCGGGAGGGTGGAACACCGGGGAGCTGTTTTTT. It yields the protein CASSRGLAGGWNTGELFF.

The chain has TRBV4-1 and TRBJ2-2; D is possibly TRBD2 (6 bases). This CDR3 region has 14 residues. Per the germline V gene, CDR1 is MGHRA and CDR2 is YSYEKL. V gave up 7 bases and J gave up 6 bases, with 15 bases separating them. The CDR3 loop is CASTRDSQAGELFF. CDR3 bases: TGCGCCAGCACCAGGGACTCCCAGGCCGGGGAGCTGTTTTTT.